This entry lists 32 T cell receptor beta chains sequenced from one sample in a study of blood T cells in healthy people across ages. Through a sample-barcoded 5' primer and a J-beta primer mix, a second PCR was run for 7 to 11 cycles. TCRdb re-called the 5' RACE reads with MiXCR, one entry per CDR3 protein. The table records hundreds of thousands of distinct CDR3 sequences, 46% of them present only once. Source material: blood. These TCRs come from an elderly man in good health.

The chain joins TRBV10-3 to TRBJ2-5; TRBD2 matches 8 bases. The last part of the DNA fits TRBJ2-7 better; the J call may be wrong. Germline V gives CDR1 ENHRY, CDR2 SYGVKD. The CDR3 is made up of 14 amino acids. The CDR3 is CAISDTSGDYEQYF. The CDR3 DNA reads TGTGCCATCAGCGACACTAGCGGTGACTACGAGCAGTACTTC.

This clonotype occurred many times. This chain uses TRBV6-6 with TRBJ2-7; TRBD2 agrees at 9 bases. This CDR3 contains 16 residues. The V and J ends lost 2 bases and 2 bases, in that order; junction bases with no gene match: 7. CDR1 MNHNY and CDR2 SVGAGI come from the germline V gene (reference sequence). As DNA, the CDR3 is TGTGCCAGCAGTTACCTTCCAGCGGGAGGTGCCTACGAGCAGTACTTC. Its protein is CASSYLPAGGAYEQYF.

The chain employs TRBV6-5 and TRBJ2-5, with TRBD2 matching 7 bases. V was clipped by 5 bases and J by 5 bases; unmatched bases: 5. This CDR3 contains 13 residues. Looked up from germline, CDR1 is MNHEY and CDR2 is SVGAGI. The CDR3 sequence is CASSGLVSETQYF. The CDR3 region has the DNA TGTGCCAGCAGTGGACTAGTTTCTGAGACCCAGTACTTC.

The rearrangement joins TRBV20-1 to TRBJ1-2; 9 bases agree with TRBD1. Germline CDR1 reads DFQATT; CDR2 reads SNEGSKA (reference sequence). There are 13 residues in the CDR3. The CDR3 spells CSPGTGLDYGYTF. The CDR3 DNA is TGCAGCCCCGGGACAGGGCTAGACTATGGCTACACCTTC.

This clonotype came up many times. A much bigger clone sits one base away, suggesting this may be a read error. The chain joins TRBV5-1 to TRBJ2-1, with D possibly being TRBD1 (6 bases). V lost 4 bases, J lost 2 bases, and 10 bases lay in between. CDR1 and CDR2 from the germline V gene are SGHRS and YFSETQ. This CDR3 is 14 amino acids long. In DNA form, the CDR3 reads TGCGCCAGCAGCGTAACAGGGCCCTACAATGAGCAGTTCTTC. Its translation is CASSVTGPYNEQFF.

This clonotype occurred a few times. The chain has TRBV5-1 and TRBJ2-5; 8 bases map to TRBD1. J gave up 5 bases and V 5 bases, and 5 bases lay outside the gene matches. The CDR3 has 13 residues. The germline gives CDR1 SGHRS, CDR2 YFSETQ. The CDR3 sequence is CASRRDRRETQYF. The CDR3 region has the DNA TGCGCCAGCAGAAGGGACAGGAGGGAGACCCAGTACTTC.

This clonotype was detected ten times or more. The CDR3, as DNA: TGTGCCAGCAGCGCCGGGACTAGGGACAATGAGCAGTTCTTC. Residues: CASSAGTRDNEQFF. The chain links TRBV12-3 or TRBV12-4 to TRBJ2-1, with 8 bases matching TRBD2. The CDR3 is made up of 14 amino acids. The junction had 6 bases not matched to a gene; V was cut back by 6 bases and J by 5 bases.

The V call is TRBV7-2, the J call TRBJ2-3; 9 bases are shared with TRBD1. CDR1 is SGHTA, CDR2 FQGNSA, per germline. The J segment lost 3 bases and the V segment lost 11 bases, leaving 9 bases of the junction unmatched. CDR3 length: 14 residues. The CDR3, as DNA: TGTGCCTCTTCCGGACAGGGGAGGACAGATACGCAGTATTTT. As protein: CASSGQGRTDTQYF.

In DNA, the CDR3 is TGTGCCAGTAGTATCGGGGTAGCGGGTACCGGGGAGCTGTTTTTT. As protein: CASSIGVAGTGELFF. This rearrangement joins TRBV19 to TRBJ2-2; 7 bases map to TRBD2. The trim removed 3 bases at V and 5 bases at J, leaving 6 bases unmatched. CDR3 length: 15 amino acids. From germline, CDR1 is LNHDA and CDR2 SQIVND (reference sequence).

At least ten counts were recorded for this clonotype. The CDR3 sequence is CATSIGTSGSHEQFF. The CDR3 nucleotides read TGTGCCACCAGCATCGGGACTAGCGGGAGTCATGAGCAGTTCTTC. The chain carries TRBV15 and TRBJ2-1; 14 positions agree with TRBD2. V lost 4 bases and J lost 8; bases outside the gene matches: 4. The CDR3 is made up of 15 amino acids. CDR1 is LNHNV and CDR2 is YYDKDF in the germline V gene (reference sequence).

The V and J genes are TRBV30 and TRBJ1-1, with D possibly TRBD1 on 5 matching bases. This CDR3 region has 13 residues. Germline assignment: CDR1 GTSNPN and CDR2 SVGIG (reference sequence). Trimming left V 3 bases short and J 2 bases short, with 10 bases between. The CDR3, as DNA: TGTGCCTGGAGCAAGACAGTAAACACTGAAGCTTTCTTT. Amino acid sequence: CAWSKTVNTEAFF.

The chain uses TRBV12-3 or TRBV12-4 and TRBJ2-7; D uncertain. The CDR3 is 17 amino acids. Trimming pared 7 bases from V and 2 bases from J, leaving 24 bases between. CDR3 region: CASTFQLDDRGPYEQYF. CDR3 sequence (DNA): TGTGCCAGCACATTCCAGCTGGACGATAGAGGACCCTACGAGCAGTACTTC.

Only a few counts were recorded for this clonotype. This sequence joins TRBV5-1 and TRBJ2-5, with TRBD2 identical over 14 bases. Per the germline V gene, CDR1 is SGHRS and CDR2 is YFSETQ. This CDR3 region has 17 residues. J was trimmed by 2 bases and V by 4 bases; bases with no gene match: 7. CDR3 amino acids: CASSPGLAGVSQETQYF. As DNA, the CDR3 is TGCGCCAGCAGCCCGGGACTAGCGGGAGTGAGTCAAGAGACCCAGTACTTC.

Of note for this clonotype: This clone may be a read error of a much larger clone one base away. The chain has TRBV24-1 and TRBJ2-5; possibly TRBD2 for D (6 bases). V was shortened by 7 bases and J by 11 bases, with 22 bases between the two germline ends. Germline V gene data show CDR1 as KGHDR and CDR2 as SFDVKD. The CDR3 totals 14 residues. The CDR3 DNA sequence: TGTGCCACCAGCGACCGGGAGAGACGCGGGGAGCAGTACTTC. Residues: CATSDRERRGEQYF.

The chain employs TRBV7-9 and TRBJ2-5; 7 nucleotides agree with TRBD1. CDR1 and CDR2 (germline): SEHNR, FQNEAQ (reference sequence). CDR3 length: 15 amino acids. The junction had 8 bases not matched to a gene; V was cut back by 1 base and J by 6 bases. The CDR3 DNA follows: TGTGCCAGCAGCTTAGGCCCGGGACAGAAAAAGACCCAGTACTTC. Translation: CASSLGPGQKKTQYF.

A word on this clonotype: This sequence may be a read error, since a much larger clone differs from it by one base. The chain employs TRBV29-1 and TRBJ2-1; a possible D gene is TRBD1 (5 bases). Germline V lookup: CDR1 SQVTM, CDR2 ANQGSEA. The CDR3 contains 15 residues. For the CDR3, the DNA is TGCAGCGTTGCGGACAAGGACATCCTAAACAATGAGCGGTTCTTC. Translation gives CSVADKDILNNERFF.

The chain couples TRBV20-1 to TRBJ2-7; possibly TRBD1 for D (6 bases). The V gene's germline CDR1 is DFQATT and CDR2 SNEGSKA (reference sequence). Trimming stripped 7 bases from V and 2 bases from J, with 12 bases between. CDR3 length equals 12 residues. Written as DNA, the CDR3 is TGCAGTGGGACGACAGGAACCTACGAGCAGTACTTC. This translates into CSGTTGTYEQYF.

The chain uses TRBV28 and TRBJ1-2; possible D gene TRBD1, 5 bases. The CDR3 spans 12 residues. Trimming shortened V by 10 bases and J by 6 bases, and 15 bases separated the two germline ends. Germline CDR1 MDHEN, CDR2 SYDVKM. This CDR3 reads CATQGGGDGYTF. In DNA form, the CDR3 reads TGTGCCACCCAGGGCGGGGGGGATGGCTACACCTTC.

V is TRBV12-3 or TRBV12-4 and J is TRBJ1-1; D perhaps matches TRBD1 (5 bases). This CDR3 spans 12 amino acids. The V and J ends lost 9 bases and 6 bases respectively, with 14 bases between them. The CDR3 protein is CASRKSGAEAFF. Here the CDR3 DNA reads TGTGCCAGTAGGAAATCGGGGGCTGAAGCTTTCTTT.

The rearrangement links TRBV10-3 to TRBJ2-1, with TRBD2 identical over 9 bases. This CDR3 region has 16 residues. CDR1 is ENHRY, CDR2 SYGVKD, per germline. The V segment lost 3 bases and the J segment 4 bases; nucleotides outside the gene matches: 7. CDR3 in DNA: TGTGCCATCAGTGAATCGACTAGCGGACCATACAATGAGCAGTTCTTC. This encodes CAISESTSGPYNEQFF.

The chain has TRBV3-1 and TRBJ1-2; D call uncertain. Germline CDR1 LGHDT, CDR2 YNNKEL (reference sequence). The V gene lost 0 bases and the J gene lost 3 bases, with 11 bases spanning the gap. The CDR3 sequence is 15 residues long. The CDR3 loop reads CASSQERVAHYGYTF. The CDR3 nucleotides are TGTGCCAGCAGCCAAGAGCGAGTCGCGCACTATGGCTACACCTTC.

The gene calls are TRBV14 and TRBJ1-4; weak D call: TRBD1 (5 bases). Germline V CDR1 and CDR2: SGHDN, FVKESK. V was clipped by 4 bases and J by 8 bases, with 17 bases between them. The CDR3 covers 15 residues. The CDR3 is CASSPGTDIFEKLFF. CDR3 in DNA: TGTGCCAGCAGCCCCGGAACGGACATCTTCGAAAAACTGTTTTTT. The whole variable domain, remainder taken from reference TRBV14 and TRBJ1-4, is EAGVTQFPSHSVIEKGQTVTLRCDPISGHDNLYWYRRVMGKEIKFLLHFVKESKQDESGMPNNRFLAERTGGTYSTLKVQPAELEDSGVYFCASSPGTDIFEKLFFGSGTQLSVL.

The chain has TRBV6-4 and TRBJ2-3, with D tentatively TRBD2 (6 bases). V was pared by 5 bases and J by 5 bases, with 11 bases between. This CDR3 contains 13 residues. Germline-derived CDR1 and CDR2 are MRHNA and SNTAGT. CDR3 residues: CASSRDSGDTQYF. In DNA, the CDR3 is TGTGCCAGCAGTCGGGACTCTGGAGATACGCAGTATTTT.

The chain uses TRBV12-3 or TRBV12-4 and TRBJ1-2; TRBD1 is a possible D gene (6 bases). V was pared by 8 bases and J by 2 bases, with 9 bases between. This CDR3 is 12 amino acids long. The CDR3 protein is CASATGNYGYTF. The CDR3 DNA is TGTGCCAGCGCCACAGGGAACTATGGCTACACCTTC.

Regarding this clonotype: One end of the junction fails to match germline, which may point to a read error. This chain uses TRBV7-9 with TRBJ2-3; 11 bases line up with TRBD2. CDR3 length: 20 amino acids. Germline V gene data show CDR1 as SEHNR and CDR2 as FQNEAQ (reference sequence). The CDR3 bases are TGTACCAGCAGCTTAGCAGGCCCTAGCGGGGGGCCCCGCGCCCTAAATACGCAGTATTTT. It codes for CTSSLAGPSGGPRALNTQYF.

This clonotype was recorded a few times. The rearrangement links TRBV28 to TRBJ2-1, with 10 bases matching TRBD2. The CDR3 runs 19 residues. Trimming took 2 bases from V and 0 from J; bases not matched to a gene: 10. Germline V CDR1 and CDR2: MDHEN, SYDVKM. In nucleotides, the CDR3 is TGTGCCAGCAGTTTAAGGGCTAGCGGGGGCTATAGCTCCTACAATGAGCAGTTCTTC. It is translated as CASSLRASGGYSSYNEQFF.

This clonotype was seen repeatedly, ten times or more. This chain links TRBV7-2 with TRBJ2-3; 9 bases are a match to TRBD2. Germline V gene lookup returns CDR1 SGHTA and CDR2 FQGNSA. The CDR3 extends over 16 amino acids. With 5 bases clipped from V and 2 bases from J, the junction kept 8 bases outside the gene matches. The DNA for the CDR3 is TGTGCCAGCAGCCCGGGACTAGCCTCTCACACAGATACGCAGTATTTT. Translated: CASSPGLASHTDTQYF.

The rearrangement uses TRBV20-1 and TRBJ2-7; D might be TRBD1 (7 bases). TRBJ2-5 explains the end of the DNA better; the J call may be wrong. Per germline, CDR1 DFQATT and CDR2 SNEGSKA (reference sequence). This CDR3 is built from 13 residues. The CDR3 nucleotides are TGCAGTGCTAGAAGTCAGGGGGGAGAGACCCAGTACTTC. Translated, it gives CSARSQGGETQYF.

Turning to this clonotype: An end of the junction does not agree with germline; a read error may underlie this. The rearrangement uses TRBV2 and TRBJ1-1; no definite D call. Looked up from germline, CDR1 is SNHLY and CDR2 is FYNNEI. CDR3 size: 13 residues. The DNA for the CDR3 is TGTGCCAGCAGGGAAGCAGGAAGGACTGAAGCTTTCTTT. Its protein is CASREAGRTEAFF.

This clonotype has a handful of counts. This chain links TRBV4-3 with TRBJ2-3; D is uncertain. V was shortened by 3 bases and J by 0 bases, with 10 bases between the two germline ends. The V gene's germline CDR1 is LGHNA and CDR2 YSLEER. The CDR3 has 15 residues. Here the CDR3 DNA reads TGCGCCAGCAGCCAGGGCCTCGAGAGCACAGATACGCAGTATTTT. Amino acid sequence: CASSQGLESTDTQYF.

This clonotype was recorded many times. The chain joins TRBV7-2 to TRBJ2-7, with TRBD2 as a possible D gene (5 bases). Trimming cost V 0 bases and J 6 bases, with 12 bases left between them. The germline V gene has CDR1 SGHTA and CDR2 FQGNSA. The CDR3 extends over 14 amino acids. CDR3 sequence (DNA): TGTGCCAGCAGCTTAGCTGTGGGGAGAGGCGAGCAGTACTTC. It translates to CASSLAVGRGEQYF.

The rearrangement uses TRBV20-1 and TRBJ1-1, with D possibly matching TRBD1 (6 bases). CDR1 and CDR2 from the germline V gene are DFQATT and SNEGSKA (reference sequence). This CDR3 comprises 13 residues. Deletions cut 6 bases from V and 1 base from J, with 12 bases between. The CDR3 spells CSAPGGANTEAFF. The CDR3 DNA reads TGCAGTGCGCCGGGGGGGGCGAACACTGAAGCTTTCTTT.